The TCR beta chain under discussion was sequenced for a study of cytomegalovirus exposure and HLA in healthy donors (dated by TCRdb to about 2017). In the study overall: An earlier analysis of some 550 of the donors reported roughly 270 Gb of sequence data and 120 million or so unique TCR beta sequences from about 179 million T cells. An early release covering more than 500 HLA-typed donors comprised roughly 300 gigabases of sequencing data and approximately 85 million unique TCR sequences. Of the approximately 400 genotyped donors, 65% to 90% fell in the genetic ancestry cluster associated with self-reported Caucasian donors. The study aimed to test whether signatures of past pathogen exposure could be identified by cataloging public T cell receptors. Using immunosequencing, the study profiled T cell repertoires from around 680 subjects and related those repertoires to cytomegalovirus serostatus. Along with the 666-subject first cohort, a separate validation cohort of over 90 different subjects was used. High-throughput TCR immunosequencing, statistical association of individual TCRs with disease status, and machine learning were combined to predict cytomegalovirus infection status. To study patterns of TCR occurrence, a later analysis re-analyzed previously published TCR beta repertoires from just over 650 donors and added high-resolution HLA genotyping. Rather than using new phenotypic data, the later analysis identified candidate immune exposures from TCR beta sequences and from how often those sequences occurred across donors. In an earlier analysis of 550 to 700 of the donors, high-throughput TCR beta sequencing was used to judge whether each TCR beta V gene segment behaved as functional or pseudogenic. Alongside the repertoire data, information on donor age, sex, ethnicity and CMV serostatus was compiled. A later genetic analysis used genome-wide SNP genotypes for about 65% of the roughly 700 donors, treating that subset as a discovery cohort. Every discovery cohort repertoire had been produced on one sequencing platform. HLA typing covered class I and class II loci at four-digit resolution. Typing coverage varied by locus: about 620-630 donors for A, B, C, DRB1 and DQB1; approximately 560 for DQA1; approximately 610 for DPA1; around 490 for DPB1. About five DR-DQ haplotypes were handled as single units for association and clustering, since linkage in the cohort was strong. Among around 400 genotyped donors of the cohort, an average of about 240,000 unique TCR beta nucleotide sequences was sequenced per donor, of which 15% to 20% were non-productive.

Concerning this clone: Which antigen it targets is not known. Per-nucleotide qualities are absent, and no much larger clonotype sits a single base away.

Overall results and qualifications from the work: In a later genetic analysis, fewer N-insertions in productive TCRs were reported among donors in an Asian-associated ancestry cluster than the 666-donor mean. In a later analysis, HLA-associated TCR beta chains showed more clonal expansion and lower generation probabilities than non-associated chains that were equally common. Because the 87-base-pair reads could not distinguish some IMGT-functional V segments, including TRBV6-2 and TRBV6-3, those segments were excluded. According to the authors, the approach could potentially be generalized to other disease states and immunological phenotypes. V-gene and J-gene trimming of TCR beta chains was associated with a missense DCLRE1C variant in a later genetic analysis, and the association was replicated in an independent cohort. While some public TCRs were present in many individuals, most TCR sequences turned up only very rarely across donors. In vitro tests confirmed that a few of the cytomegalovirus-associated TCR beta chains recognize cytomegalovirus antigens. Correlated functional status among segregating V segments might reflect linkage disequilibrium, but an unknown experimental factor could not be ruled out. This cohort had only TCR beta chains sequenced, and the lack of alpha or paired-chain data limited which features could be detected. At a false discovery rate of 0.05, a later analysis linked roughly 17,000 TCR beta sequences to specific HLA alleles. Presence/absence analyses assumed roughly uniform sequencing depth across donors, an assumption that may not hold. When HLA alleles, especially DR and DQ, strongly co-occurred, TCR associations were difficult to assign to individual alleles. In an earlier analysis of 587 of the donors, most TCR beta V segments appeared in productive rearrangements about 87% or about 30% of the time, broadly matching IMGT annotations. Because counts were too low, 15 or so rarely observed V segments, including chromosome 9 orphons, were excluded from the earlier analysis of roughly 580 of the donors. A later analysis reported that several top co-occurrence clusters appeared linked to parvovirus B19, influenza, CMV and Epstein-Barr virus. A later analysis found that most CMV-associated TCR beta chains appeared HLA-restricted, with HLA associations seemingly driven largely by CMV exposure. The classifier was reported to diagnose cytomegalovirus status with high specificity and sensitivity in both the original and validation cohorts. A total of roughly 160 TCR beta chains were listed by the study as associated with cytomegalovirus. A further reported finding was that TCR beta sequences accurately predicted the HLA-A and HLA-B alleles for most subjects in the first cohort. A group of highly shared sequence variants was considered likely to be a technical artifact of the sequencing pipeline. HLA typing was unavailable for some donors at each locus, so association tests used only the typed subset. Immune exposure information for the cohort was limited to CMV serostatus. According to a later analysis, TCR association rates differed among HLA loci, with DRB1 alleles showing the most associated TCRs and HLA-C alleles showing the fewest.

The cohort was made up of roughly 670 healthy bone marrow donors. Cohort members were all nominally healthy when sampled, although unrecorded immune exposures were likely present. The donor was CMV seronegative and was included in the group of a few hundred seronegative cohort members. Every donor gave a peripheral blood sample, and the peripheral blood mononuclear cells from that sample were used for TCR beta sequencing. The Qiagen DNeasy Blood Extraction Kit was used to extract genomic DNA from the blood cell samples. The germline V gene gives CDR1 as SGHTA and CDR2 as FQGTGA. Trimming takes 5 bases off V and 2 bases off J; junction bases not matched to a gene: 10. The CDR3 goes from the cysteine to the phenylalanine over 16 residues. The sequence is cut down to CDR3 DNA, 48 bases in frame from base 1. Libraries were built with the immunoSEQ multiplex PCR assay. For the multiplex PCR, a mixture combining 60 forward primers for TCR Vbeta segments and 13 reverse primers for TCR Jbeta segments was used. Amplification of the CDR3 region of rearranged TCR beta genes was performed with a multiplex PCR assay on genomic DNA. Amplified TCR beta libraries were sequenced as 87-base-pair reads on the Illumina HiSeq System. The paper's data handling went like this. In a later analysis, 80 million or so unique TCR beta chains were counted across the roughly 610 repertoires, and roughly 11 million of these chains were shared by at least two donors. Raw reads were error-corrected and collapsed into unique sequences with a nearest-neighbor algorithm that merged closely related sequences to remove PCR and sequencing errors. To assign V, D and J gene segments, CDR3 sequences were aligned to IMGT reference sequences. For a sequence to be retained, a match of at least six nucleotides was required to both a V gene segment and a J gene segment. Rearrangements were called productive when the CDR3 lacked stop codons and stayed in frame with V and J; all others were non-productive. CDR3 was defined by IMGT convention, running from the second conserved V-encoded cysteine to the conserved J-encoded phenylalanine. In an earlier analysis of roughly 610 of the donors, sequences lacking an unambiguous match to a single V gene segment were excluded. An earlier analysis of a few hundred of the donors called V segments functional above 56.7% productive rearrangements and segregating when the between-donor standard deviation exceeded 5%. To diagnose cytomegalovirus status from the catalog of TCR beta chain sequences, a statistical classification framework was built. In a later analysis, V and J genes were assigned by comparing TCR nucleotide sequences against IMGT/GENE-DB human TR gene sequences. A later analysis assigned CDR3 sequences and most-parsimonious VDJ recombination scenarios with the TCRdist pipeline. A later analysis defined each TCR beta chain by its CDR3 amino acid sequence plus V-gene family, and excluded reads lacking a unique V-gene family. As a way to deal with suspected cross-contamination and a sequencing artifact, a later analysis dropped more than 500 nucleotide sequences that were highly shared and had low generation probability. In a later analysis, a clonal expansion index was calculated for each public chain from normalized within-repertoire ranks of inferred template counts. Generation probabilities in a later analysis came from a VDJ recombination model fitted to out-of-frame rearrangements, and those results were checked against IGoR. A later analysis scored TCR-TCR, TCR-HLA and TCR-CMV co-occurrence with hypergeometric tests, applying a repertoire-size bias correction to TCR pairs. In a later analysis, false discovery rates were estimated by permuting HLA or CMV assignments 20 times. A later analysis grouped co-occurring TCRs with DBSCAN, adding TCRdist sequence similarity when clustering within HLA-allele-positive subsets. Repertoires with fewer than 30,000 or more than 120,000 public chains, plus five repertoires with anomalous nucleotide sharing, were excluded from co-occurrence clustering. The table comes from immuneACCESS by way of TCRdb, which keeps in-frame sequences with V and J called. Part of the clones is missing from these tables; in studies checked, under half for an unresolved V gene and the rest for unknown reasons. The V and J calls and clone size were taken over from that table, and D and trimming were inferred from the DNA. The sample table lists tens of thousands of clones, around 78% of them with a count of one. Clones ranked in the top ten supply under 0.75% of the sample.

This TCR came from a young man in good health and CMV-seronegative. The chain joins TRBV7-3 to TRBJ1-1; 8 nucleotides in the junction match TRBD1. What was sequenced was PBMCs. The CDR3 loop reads CASSPQGGGPNTEAFF. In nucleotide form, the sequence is TGTGCCAGCAGCCCACAGGGGGGGGGCCCAAACACTGAAGCTTTCTTT.